A selection of T cell receptor beta chains follows, all from one sample in a study of blood T cells in healthy people across ages. TCRdb re-analysed the 5' RACE reads in MiXCR, keeping a single row per CDR3 protein. The table includes approximately 800,000 distinct CDR3 sequences, roughly 53% detected once. The material sequenced was blood. The source is an elderly man in good health. The CDR3 runs from the conserved cysteine through the conserved F or W. A D gene is named only where the DNA matches it firmly. Only part of the rows carry a size: once, few, many, or a class if the clone is expanded.

abundance | j_gene | v_gene | d_gene | CDR3nt | CDR3aa
NA | TRBJ2-5 | TRBV10-3 | NA | TGTGCCGTCAGTGGTGGGGGGACCCAGTACTTC | CAVSGGGTQYF
NA | TRBJ2-1 | TRBV9 | NA | TGTGCCAGCAGCCCCTGGGGCGGAGGTGAGCAGTTCTTC | CASSPWGGGEQFF
NA | TRBJ2-1 | TRBV12-3/TRBV12-4 | TRBD2 | TGTGCCAGCAGATCAACCGGGACTAGCGGGAATGAGCAGTTCTTC | CASRSTGTSGNEQFF
few | TRBJ2-6 | TRBV29-1 | NA | TGCAGCGTTGTAGGGCGTACTGGGGCCAACGTCCTGACTTTC | CSVVGRTGANVLTF
few | TRBJ2-7 | TRBV12-3/TRBV12-4 | TRBD1 | TGTGCCAGCAGTTTAACAGGGGGCGTTTACGAGCAGTACTTC | CASSLTGGVYEQYF
few | TRBJ2-5 | TRBV4-1 | NA | TGCGCCAGCAGCCCTCAAGGGCCGGGGGCAATAAAAGAGACCCAGTACTTC | CASSPQGPGAIKETQYF
NA | TRBJ1-5 | TRBV12-3/TRBV12-4 | TRBD1 | TGTGCCAGCAGTTTGGGGGAAGACAGGGGTTATAATCAGCCCCAGCATTTT | CASSLGEDRGYNQPQHF
NA | TRBJ2-7 | TRBV10-1 | NA | TGCGCCAGCAGTGAGGGTCTAGCGCCGGTCTTATACGAGCAGTACTTC | CASSEGLAPVLYEQYF
NA | TRBJ2-1 | TRBV11-3 | NA | TGTGCCAGCAGCTTAGATGGGGGGCGCTCCTACAATGAGCAGTTCTTC | CASSLDGGRSYNEQFF
NA | TRBJ2-3 | TRBV20-1 | TRBD2 | TGCAGTGCTAGAGATAGCGGGCTGAGCACAGATACGCAGTATTTT | CSARDSGLSTDTQYF
few | TRBJ2-5 | TRBV7-2 | TRBD1 | TGTGCCAGCAGCTTAGAGGGGGCCTATTCCTACAATGAGCAGTACTTC | CASSLEGAYSYNEQYF
NA | TRBJ2-1 | TRBV24-1 | TRBD2 | TGTGCCACCAGTGACCTGGGGACTAGCGGGAACAATGAGCAGTTCTTC | CATSDLGTSGNNEQFF
few | TRBJ2-7 | TRBV25-1 | TRBD2 | TGTGCCAGCAGTGAATTCCCACTAGCGGGTACTTACGAGCAGTACTTC | CASSEFPLAGTYEQYF
NA | TRBJ2-6 | TRBV5-1 | NA | TGCGCCAGCAGCTTTACAGGGCTGGCTGGGGCCAACGTCCTGACTTTC | CASSFTGLAGANVLTF
many | TRBJ2-6 | TRBV9 | NA | TGTGCCAGCAGCGTACCTGGGGCCAACGTCCTGACTTTC | CASSVPGANVLTF
NA | TRBJ2-6 | TRBV7-7 | NA | TGTGCCTGCAGTCCAAGCTCTGGGGCCAACGTCCTGACTTTC | CACSPSSGANVLTF
NA | TRBJ2-3 | TRBV7-3 | TRBD1 | TGTGCCAGCAGCTTAAACCCGGGACAGGGGGGCGCAGATACGCAGTATTTT | CASSLNPGQGGADTQYF
NA | TRBJ1-4 | TRBV27 | NA | TGTGCCAGCAGTTTTAACGGTGAAAAACTGTTTTTT | CASSFNGEKLFF
NA | TRBJ2-1 | TRBV14 | TRBD2 | TGTGCCAGCAGCCAAGGGGGACTAGTAATCAATGAGCAGTTCTTC | CASSQGGLVINEQFF
NA | TRBJ1-1 | TRBV20-1 | TRBD1 | TGCAGTGCTAGAGACCCTGACAGGGGGCAAAATGAAGCTTTCTTT | CSARDPDRGQNEAFF
few | TRBJ2-1 | TRBV11-2 | NA | TGTGCCAGCAGGCGTCGGGCTAGCATCAATGAGCAGTTCTTC | CASRRRASINEQFF
NA | TRBJ2-3 | TRBV27 | NA | TGTGCCAGCAGTTTATGGGGCGGATACGCGTATTTT | CASSLWGGYAYF